This T cell receptor beta chain was sequenced in a study of blood T cell repertoires in COVID-19. In the authors' methods: Scientists estimated how many nucleated cells there were by amplifying reference gene primers. Assay: immunoSEQ multiplex PCR; the TCRdb copy retains only in-frame clones and omits some. V and J calls and clone size are copied from that table; D and trimming were computed from the DNA. The sample consists of about 220,000 clones, around 83% of them appearing once. Germline-derived CDR1 and CDR2 are SGHAT and FQNNGV. V lost 4 bases to trimming and J lost 10 bases; unmatched junction nucleotides: 10. The CDR3 has 14 residues.

Sequences were obtained from peripheral blood. V gene TRBV11-2 combines with J gene TRBJ2-1, with TRBD1 identical over 7 bases. This TCR came from a man in his forties or fifties who had recovered from COVID-19. The CDR3 bases are TGTGCCAGCAGCTCACAGGGGACCCTCGGGGAGCAGTTCTTC. It yields the protein CASSSQGTLGEQFF. Full variable domain (rest looked up from reference TRBV11-2 and TRBJ2-1): EAGVAQSPRYKIIEKRQSVAFWCNPISGHATLYWYQQILGQGPKLLIQFQNNGVVDDSQLPKDRFSAERLKGVDSTLKIQPAKLEDSAVYLCASSSQGTLGEQFFGPGTRLTVL.